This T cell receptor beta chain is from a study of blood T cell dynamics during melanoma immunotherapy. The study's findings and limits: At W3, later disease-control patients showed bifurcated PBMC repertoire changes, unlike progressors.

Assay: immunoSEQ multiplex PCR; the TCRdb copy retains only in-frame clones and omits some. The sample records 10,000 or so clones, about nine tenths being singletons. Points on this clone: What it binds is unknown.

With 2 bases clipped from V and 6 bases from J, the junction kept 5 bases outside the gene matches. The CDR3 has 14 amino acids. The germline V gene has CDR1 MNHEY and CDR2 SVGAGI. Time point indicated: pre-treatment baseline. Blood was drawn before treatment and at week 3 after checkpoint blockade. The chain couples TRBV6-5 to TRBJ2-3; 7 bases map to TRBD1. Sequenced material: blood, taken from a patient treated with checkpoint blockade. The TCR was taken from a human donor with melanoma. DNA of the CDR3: TGTGCCAGCAGTTACGGACAGGAGGTTGATACGCAGTATTTT. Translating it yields CASSYGQEVDTQYF.